Following are 4 T cell receptor beta chains from one sample sequenced in a study of blood T cell repertoires in COVID-19. Method: immunoSEQ multiplex PCR; TCRdb's copy keeps in-frame clones and lacks some. This sample has more than 300,000 clones, with 90% found just once. What was sequenced was PBMCs or T cells enriched from blood (not recorded which). The receptor source for this set is a young woman who had been exposed to COVID-19.

The chain links TRBV13 to TRBJ1-1; the match to TRBD1 covers 8 bases. The CDR3 spans 14 residues. Losses at the gene ends were 5 bases for V and 4 bases for J; bases not matched to a gene: 6. Germline-derived CDR1 and CDR2 are PRHDT and FYEKMQ (reference sequence). CDR3 in DNA: TGTGCCAGCAGCACCCGGACAGGGCTCACTGAAGCTTTCTTT. Its protein product is CASSTRTGLTEAFF.

The chain employs TRBV6-5 and TRBJ1-3, with 7 bases aligning to TRBD1. Germline CDR1 is MNHEY and CDR2 is SVGAGI. V dropped 9 bases and J dropped 8; count of bases not matched to a gene: 7. This CDR3 is 12 amino acids long. The CDR3 region is CASKTGTDTIYF. CDR3 DNA sequence: TGTGCCAGTAAAACAGGGACAGACACCATATATTTT.

There are a few counts of this clone. V is TRBV5-1 and J is TRBJ1-1; TRBD1 agrees at 8 bases. The length of the CDR3 is 17 residues. Germline-derived CDR1 and CDR2 are SGHRS and YFSETQ. V shed 5 bases and J 5 bases; nucleotides not matched to a gene: 17. The CDR3 sequence is CASSLDGTGRIWTEAFF. DNA of the CDR3: TGCGCCAGCAGTTTAGACGGGACAGGTCGGATCTGGACTGAAGCTTTCTTT.

The chain has TRBV3-1 (or the pseudogene TRBV3-2) and TRBJ1-5; maybe TRBD1 (5 bases). The CDR3 runs 15 residues. V lost 1 base to trimming and J lost 0 bases, with 7 bases between them. Per the germline V gene, CDR1 is LGHDT and CDR2 is YNNKEL (reference sequence). The CDR3 here is CASSQGQYSNQPQHF. The CDR3 nucleotides are TGTGCCAGCAGCCAAGGACAGTATAGCAATCAGCCCCAGCATTTT.